This is a list of T cell receptor beta chains from one sample in a study of blood T cell repertoires in COVID-19. Sequencing used immunoSEQ multiplex PCR; TCRdb keeps in-frame clones, though not all of them. The sample shows 150,000 to 200,000 clones, about 80% of them seen only once. Sequencing used peripheral blood. These receptors were collected from a human donor with acute or convalescent COVID-19. The donor label of this sample is uncertain. Each CDR3 is given with its conserved first and last residue. A D gene is named only where the DNA matches it firmly.

TRBJ1-2	-	TRBV1	CSRGGNYGYTF
TRBJ2-5	TRBD2	TRBV3-1/TRBV3-2	CASSQNSGGAWTQYF
TRBJ1-2	-	TRBV7-2	CASSFGGALGYTF
TRBJ1-2	TRBD1	TRBV28	CASSSGGTGGDGYTF
TRBJ2-7	-	TRBV6-5	CATRSVRGAYEQYF
TRBJ2-1	TRBD2	TRBV5-1	CASSLVGGGYNEQFF
TRBJ1-2	-	TRBV5-4	CASSLAGQNYGYTF
TRBJ1-6	TRBD1	TRBV2	CASSGNRGVVRAPLHF
TRBJ1-2	TRBD1	TRBV6-2/TRBV6-3	CASSWDSANYGYTF
TRBJ2-3	-	TRBV7-3	CASSLTGSTDTQYF
TRBJ2-3	-	TRBV28	CASSLRGADTQYF
TRBJ2-5	-	TRBV9	CASSVGTGKNQETQYF
TRBJ2-2	TRBD2	TRBV5-1	CASSLVLAGAQNTGELFF
TRBJ1-1	-	TRBV5-6	CASSLETVNTEAFF
TRBJ1-2	-	TRBV12-2	CASRRLDTSYGYTF
TRBJ2-7	-	TRBV2	CATLRIRDEQYF
TRBJ2-5	TRBD1	TRBV3-1/TRBV3-2	CASSLQGIETQYF
TRBJ1-3	-	TRBV19	CASSSNGQRSGNTIYF
TRBJ2-1	TRBD1	TRBV6-5	CASSTTDRGDYEQFF
TRBJ2-5	TRBD1	TRBV19	CASSIRPTGLETQYF
TRBJ2-2	-	TRBV3-1/TRBV3-2	CASTYRENTGELFF
TRBJ1-1	TRBD1	TRBV6-6	CASTGQANTEAFF
TRBJ2-2	-	TRBV11-2	CASSPTSRENTGELFF
TRBJ2-1	TRBD1	TRBV5-5	CASSATGARQFF
TRBJ1-1	-	TRBV28	CASSLPGGQNTEAFF
TRBJ2-1	TRBD1	TRBV29-1	CSVDPGQVSSYNEQFF
TRBJ2-1	TRBD2	TRBV18	CASSPQIAGGPSNEQFF
TRBJ1-2	-	TRBV2	CASSESTAYGYTF
TRBJ2-2	-	TRBV7-7	CASSLGVPSNTGELFF
TRBJ2-1	TRBD2	TRBV3-1/TRBV3-2	CASSRLAGNNEQFF
TRBJ1-4	TRBD1	TRBV28	CASSPPRGAATNEKLFF
TRBJ1-2	-	TRBV12-3/TRBV12-4	CASTSGGTSYTF
TRBJ1-1	TRBD1	TRBV6-1	CASSEPTRGSNTEAFF
TRBJ1-3	-	TRBV6-1	CASSDWAGASGNTIYF
TRBJ2-3	TRBD2	TRBV7-9	CASSVGLAGGPDTQYF
TRBJ1-1	TRBD1	TRBV14	CASSQRQGNTEAFF
TRBJ1-5	-	TRBV6-5	CATTDGDNQPQHF
TRBJ1-4	-	TRBV11-2	CASSPPPGDNEKLFF
TRBJ1-1	-	TRBV11-2	CASSLVVGQTLAFF
TRBJ1-2	-	TRBV18	CASSPLRDLGYGYTF
TRBJ2-7	-	TRBV18	CASSPTLGGGEQYF
TRBJ1-1	-	TRBV3-1/TRBV3-2	CASSRGRNTEAFF
TRBJ1-4	-	TRBV7-9	CASSADGGKLFF
TRBJ1-1	TRBD1	TRBV18	CASSLRDRNTEAFF
TRBJ1-2	TRBD1	TRBV28	CASSPVAGGDYTF
TRBJ1-6	-	TRBV19	CASGAGGLRSPLHF
TRBJ1-1	-	TRBV5-1	CASSLDMNTEAFF
TRBJ1-4	-	TRBV30	CAGTRGAVNEKLFF